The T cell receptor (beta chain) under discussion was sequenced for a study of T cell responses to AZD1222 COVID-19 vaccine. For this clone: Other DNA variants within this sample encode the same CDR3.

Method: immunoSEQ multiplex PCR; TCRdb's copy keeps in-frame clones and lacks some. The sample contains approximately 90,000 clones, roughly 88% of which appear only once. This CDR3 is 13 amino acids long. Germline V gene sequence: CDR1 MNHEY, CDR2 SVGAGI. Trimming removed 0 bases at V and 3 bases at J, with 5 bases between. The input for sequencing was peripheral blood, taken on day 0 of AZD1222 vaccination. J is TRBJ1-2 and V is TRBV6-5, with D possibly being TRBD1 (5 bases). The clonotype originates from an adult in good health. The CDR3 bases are TGTGCCAGCAGTTACTCAGGGGACTATGGCTACACCTTC. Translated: CASSYSGDYGYTF.